This is a list of T cell receptor beta chains from one sample in a study of T cell responses to AZD1222 COVID-19 vaccine. Libraries were prepared by immunoSEQ multiplex PCR; TCRdb keeps only in-frame clonotypes and omits some of them. The sample consists of roughly 110,000 clones, about nine tenths of them appearing once. The specimen was peripheral blood, collected 28 days after the second AZD1222 dose. The origin of the receptors is an adult who received the AZD1222 COVID-19 vaccine. Both conserved end residues are trimmed from each CDR3.

j_gene,v_gene,CDR3aa
TRBJ2-5,TRBV15,ATSRQNQETQY
TRBJ1-4,TRBV4-1,ASSQGLEKLF
TRBJ2-1,TRBV19,ASSIGSGSANEQF
TRBJ1-4,TRBV10-3,AISESGGPNEKLF
TRBJ1-1,TRBV6-5,ASSRQEKHTEAF
TRBJ2-3,TRBV9,ASSEPGTSGGDTQY
TRBJ1-3,TRBV9,ASSVDGGAGNTIY
TRBJ1-4,TRBV7-2,ASSPTPQWDEKLF
TRBJ1-2,TRBV20-1,SASTGGRYGYT
TRBJ2-7,TRBV1,TSSQDFWEGFSYEQY
TRBJ1-3,TRBV27,ASSFGQGSPGNTIY
TRBJ2-2,TRBV5-1,ASSLSGVAGELF
TRBJ1-1,TRBV6-2/TRBV6-3,ASSLSGLIPEAF
TRBJ1-4,TRBV19,ASSSTGGRSEKLF
TRBJ2-7,TRBV6-7,ASSRPRGSTLDEQY
TRBJ2-1,TRBV7-9,ASSSRLAEYNEQF
TRBJ2-1,TRBV5-1,ASSYDERRFNNEQF
TRBJ2-2,TRBV3-1/TRBV3-2,ASKEGPGELF
TRBJ2-1,TRBV7-2,ASSLVHGTAYNEQF
TRBJ1-3,TRBV5-8,ASSMTGGFSGNTIY
TRBJ1-6,TRBV5-1,ASSLDGRSYNSPLH
TRBJ1-1,TRBV9,ASSAPGKKNTEAF
TRBJ1-3,TRBV28,ASSRQTGGNTIY
TRBJ1-2,TRBV4-1,ASSQDHFGDPNYGYT
TRBJ2-1,TRBV29-1,SVVPGVGGNEQF
TRBJ1-2,TRBV18,ASSPKLGGYT
TRBJ2-4,TRBV7-2,ASRSGNGNIQY
TRBJ1-5,TRBV9,ASSTGTGGQPQH
TRBJ2-2,TRBV6-1,ASSELAGDTGELF
TRBJ1-6,TRBV18,ASSPTREGSPLH
TRBJ2-6,TRBV4-1,ASSQGPRLDSGANVLT
TRBJ2-5,TRBV4-2,ASSQDKGREETQY
TRBJ1-5,TRBV7-9,ASSSGVRGNQPQH
TRBJ1-1,TRBV27,ASGRGTEAF
TRBJ2-1,TRBV6-2/TRBV6-3,ASSYGTRGGF
TRBJ2-7,TRBV2,ASSEIHEQY
TRBJ1-3,TRBV11-2,ASSIRGLSGNTIY
TRBJ1-1,TRBV5-1,ASSLGGGLSPNTEAF
TRBJ2-7,TRBV10-3,AISGVIAGSYEQY
TRBJ1-2,TRBV10-3,AIRPGQANYGYT
TRBJ1-2,TRBV28,ASGGTGAIGYT
TRBJ2-1,TRBV28,ASRPAGMGNEQF